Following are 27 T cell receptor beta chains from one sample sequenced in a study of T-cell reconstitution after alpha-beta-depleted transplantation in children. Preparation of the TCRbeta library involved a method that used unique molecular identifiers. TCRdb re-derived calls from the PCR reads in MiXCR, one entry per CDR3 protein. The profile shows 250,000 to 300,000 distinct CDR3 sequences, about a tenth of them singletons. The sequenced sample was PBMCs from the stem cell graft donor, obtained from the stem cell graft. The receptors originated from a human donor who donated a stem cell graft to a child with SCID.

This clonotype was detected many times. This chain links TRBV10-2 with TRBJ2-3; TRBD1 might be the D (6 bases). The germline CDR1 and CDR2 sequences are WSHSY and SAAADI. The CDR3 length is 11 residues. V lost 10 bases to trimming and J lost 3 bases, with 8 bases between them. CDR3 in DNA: TGCGCCATAGGACAGACAGATACGCAGTATTTT. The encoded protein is CAIGQTDTQYF.

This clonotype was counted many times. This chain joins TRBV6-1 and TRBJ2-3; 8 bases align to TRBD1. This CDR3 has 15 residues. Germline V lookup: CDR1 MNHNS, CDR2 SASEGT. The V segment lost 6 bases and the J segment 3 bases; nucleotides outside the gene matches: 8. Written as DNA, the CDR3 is TGTGCCAGCAGCGCTGACAGGGGAATGACAGATACGCAGTATTTT. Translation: CASSADRGMTDTQYF.

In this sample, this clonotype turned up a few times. CDR3 region: CASSDSVGRSTDTQYF. The CDR3 DNA reads TGTGCCAGCAGCGATTCGGTCGGCCGAAGCACAGATACGCAGTATTTT. The V gene is TRBV9, the J gene TRBJ2-3, with D unresolved. V was cut by 3 bases and J by 0 bases, with 14 bases left in between. The germline V gene has CDR1 SGDLS and CDR2 YYNGEE. The CDR3 length is 16 residues.

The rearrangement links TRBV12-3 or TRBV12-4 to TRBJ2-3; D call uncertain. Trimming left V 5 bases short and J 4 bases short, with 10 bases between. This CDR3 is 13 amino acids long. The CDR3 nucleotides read TGTGCCAGCAGTGAACCCTTTCCAGATACGCAGTATTTT. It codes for CASSEPFPDTQYF.

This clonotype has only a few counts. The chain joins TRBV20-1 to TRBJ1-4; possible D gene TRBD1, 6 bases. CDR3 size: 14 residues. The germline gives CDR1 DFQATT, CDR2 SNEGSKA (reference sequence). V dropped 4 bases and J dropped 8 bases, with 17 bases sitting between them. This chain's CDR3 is CSATYRGLEEKLFF. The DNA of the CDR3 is TGCAGTGCTACTTACCGGGGGCTAGAGGAAAAACTGTTTTTT.

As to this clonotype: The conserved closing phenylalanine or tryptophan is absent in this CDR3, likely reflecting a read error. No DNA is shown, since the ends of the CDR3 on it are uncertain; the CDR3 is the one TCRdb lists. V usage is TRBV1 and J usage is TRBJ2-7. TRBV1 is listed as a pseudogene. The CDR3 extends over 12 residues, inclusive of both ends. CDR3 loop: CTSSQDTSLQSY.

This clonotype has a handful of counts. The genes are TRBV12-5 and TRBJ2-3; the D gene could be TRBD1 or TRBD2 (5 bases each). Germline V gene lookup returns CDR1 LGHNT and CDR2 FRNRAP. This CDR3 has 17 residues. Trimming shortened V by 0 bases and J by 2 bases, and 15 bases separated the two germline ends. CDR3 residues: CASGLVLGEIFTDTQYF. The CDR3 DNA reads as TGTGCTAGTGGTTTGGTATTGGGGGAAATATTCACAGATACGCAGTATTTT. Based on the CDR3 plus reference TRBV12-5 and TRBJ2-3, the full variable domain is DARVTQTPRHKVTEMGQEVTMRCQPILGHNTVFWYRQTMMQGLELLAYFRNRAPLDDSGMPKDRFSAEMPDATLATLKIQPSEPRDSAVYFCASGLVLGEIFTDTQYFGPGTRLTVL.

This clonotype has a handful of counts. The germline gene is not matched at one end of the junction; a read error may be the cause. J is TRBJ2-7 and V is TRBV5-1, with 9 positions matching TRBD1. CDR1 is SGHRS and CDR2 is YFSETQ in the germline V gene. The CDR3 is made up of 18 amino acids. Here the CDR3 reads CASRLGVTGTGYVHEQYF. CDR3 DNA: TGCGCCAGCAGATTGGGGGTAACCGGGACAGGGTACGTCCACGAGCAGTACTTC.

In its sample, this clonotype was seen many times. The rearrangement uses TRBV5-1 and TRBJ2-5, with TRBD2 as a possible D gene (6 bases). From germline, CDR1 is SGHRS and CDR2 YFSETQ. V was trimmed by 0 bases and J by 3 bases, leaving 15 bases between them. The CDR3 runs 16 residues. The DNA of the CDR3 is TGCGCCAGCAGCTTGGATCGGGGGTCCGGGGAAGAGACCCAGTACTTC. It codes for CASSLDRGSGEETQYF.

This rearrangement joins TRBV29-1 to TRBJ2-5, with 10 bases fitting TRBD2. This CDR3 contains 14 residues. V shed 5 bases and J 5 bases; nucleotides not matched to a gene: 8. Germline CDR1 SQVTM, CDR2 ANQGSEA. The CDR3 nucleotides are TGCAGCGTTCTAACTAGCGGGGACGCGGAGACCCAGTACTTC. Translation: CSVLTSGDAETQYF.

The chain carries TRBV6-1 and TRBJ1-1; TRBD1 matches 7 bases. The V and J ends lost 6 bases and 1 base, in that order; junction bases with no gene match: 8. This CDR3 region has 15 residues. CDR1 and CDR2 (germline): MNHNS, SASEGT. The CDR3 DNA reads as TGTGCCAGCAGGCCTAACAGGGGTGGGAACACTGAAGCTTTCTTT. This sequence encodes CASRPNRGGNTEAFF.

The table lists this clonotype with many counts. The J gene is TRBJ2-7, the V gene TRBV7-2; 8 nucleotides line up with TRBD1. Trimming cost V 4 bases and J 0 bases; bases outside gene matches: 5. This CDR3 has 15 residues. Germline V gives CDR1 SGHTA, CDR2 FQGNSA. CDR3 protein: CASSSQGTGSYEQYF. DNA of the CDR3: TGTGCCAGCAGCTCCCAAGGGACAGGCTCCTACGAGCAGTACTTC.

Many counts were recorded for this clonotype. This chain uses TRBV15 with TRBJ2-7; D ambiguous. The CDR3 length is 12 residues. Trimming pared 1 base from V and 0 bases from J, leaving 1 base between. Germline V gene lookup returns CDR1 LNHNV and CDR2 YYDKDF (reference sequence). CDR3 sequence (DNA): TGTGCCACCAGCAGAGGCTCCTACGAGCAGTACTTC. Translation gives CATSRGSYEQYF.

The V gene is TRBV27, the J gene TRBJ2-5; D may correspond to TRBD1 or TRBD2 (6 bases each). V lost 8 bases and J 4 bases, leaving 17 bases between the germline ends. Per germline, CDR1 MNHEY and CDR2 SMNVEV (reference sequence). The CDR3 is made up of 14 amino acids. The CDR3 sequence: CASRLWGAIETQYF. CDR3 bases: TGTGCCAGCCGCCTCTGGGGGGCTATAGAGACCCAGTACTTC.

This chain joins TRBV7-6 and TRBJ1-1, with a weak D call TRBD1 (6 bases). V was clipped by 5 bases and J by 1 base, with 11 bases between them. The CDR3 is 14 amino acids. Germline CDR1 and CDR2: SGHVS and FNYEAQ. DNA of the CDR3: TGTGCCAGCAGCCGCGAGACAGGGAACACTGAAGCTTTCTTT. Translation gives CASSRETGNTEAFF.

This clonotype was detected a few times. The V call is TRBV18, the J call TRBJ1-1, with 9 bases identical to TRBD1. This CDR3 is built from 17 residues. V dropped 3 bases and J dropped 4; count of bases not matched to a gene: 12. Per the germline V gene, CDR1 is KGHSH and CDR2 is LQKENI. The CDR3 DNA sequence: TGTGCCAGCTCACCCACCACGCGACAGGGGGTGAGCACTGAAGCTTTCTTT. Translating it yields CASSPTTRQGVSTEAFF.

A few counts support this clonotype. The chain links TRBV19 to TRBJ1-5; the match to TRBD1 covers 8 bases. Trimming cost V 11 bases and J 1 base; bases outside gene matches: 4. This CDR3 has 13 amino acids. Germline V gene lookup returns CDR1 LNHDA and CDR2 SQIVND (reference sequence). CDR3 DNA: TGTGCCGCGGACAGGGCGAGCAATCAGCCCCAGCATTTT. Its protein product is CAADRASNQPQHF.

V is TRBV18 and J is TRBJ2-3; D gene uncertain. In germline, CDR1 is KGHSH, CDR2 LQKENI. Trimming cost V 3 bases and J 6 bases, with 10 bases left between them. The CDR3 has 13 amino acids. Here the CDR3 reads CASSPTQMDTQYF. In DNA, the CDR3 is TGTGCCAGCTCACCCACCCAGATGGATACGCAGTATTTT.

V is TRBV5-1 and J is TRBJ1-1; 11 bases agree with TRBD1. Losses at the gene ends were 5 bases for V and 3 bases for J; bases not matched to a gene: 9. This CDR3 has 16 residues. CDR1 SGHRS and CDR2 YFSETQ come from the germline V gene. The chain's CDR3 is CASSLGTGGLDTEAFF. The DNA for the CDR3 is TGCGCCAGCAGTCTCGGGACAGGGGGTTTGGACACTGAAGCTTTCTTT.

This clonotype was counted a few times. The CDR3 nucleotides read TGTGCCAGCAGAGGCGGAGGACAGAAAGTGCGGGAAGCTTTCTTT. Protein sequence: CASRGGGQKVREAFF. The chain joins TRBV11-1 to TRBJ1-1, with D maybe TRBD1 (6 bases). Between the trimmed V and J ends, which lost 6 bases and 8 bases, there was a span of 22 bases. The CDR3 runs to 15 residues. Germline V lookup: CDR1 SGHAT, CDR2 FQDESV (reference sequence). Combining the CDR3 with reference TRBV11-1 and TRBJ1-1 gives the whole variable domain EAEVAQSPRYKITEKSQAVAFWCDPISGHATLYWYRQILGQGPELLVQFQDESVVDDSQLPKDRFSAERLKGVDSTLKIQPAELGDSAMYLCASRGGGQKVREAFFGQGTRLTVV.

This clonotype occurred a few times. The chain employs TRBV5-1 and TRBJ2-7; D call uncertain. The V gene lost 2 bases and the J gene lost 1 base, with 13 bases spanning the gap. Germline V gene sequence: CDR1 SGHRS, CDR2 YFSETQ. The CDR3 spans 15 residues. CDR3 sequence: CASSFGGYGSYEQYF. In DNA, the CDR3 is TGCGCCAGCAGCTTCGGCGGTTATGGTTCCTACGAGCAGTACTTC.

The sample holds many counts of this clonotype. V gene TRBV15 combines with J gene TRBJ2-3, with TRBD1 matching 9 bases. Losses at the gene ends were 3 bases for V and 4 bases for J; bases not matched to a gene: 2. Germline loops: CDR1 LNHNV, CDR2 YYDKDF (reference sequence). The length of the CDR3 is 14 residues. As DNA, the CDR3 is TGTGCCACCAGCAGCGGACAGGGGTCAGATACGCAGTATTTT. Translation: CATSSGQGSDTQYF.

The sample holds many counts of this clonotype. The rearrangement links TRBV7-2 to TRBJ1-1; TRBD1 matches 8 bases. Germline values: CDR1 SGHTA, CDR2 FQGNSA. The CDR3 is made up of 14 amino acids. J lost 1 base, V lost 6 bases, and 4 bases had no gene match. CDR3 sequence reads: CASRTGTGNTEAFF. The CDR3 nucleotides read TGTGCCAGCAGGACCGGGACAGGGAACACTGAAGCTTTCTTT.

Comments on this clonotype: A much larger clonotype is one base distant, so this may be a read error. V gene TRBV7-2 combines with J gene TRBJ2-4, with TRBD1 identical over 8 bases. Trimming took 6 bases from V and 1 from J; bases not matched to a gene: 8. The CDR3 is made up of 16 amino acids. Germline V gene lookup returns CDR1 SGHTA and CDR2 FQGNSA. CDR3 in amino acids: CASRATGDLAKNIQYF. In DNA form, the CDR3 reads TGTGCCAGCAGAGCGACAGGGGATTTGGCCAAAAACATTCAGTACTTC.

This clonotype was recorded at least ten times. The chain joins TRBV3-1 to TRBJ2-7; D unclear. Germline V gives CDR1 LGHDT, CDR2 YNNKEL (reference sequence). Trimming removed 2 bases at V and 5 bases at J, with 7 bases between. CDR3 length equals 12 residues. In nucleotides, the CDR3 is TGTGCCAGCAGCCAAAGTCTGAACGAGCAGTACTTC. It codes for CASSQSLNEQYF.

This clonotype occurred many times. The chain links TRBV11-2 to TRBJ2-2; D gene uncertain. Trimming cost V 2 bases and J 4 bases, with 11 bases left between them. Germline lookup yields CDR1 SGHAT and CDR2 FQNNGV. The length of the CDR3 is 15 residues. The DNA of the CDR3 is TGTGCCAGCAGCTTAAGTATCTCCGTCACCGGGGAGCTGTTTTTT. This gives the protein CASSLSISVTGELFF.

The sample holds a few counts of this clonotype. The CDR3 is CASSAGGEGYNEQFF. The CDR3, as DNA: TGCGCCAGCAGCGCCGGAGGTGAGGGGTACAATGAGCAGTTCTTC. The chain is built from TRBV5-1 and TRBJ2-1; TRBD1 or TRBD2 may be the D gene (5 bases each). The CDR3 contains 15 residues. Deletions cut 4 bases from V and 4 bases from J, with 15 bases between. CDR1 SGHRS and CDR2 YFSETQ come from the germline V gene.